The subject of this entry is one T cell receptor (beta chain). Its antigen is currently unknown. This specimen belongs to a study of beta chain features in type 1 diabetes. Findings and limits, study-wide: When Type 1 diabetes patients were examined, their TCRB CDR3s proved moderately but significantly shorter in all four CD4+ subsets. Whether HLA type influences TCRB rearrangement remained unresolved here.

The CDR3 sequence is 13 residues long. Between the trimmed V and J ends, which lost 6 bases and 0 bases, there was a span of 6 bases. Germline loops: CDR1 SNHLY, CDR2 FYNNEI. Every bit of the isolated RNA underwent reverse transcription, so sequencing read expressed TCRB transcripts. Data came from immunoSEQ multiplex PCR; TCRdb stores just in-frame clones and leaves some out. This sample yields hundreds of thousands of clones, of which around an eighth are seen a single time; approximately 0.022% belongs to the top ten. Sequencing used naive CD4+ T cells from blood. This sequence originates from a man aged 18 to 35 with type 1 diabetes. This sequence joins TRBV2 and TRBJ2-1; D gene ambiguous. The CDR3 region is CASRSDSYNEQFF. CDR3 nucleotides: TGTGCCAGCAGGTCCGACTCCTACAATGAGCAGTTCTTC.